The 14 T cell receptor beta chains below come from one sample, sequenced in a study of Ad26.COV2.S vaccination and SARS-CoV-2 variants (dated by TCRdb to the early 2020s). The library was generated by the immunoSEQ multiplex PCR assay. The source is immuneACCESS, and TCRdb retained only in-frame sequences with V and J called. Part of the clones is not carried over; for the studies checked, unresolved V genes explain less than half of this, and the remainder is unexplained. The sample contains over 130,000 clones, 70% to 90% of them found a single time. The biggest ten clones account for 5% of the sample. Explained via the paper, the time point label denotes: individuals recovered from natural SARS-CoV-2 infection. The source material was peripheral blood, sampled after recovery from COVID-19. These receptor sequences come from a human donor who had recovered from COVID-19.

This clone was counted only a few times. The V gene is TRBV4-1, the J gene TRBJ1-6; 7 bases are shared with TRBD1. The CDR3 is 15 residues long. In germline, CDR1 is MGHRA, CDR2 YSYEKL. The junction had 6 bases not matched to a gene; V was cut back by 0 bases and J by 10 bases. The CDR3 spells CASSQDWTGRSPLHF. CDR3 DNA sequence: TGCGCCAGCAGCCAAGATTGGACAGGAAGATCACCCCTCCACTTT.

The table lists this clone with many counts. This chain links TRBV2 with TRBJ1-2, with 9 positions matching TRBD1. The V segment lost 11 bases and the J segment 3 bases; nucleotides outside the gene matches: 4. The CDR3 has 12 amino acids. CDR1 is SNHLY, CDR2 FYNNEI, per germline. The DNA for the CDR3 is TGTGCCGGGAGGACAGGGGACTATGGCTACACCTTC. Its protein product is CAGRTGDYGYTF.

The chain has TRBV19 and TRBJ1-5; D may be TRBD1 (6 bases). The V gene lost 6 bases and the J gene lost 3 bases, with 15 bases spanning the gap. Looked up from germline, CDR1 is LNHDA and CDR2 is SQIVND (reference sequence). This CDR3 has 15 amino acids. The CDR3 bases are TGTGCCAGTAGCCGGAGACAGGATGTCAATCAGCCCCAGCATTTT. Translation: CASSRRQDVNQPQHF. The full variable domain, rest sourced from reference TRBV19 and TRBJ1-5, is DGGITQSPKYLFRKEGQNVTLSCEQNLNHDAMYWYRQDPGQGLRLIYYSQIVNDFQKGDIAEGYSVSREKKESFPLTVTSAQKNPTAFYLCASSRRQDVNQPQHFGDGTRLSIL.

J is TRBJ1-2 and V is TRBV19; D unresolved. In germline, CDR1 is LNHDA, CDR2 SQIVND (reference sequence). This CDR3 has 13 residues. V lost 0 bases, J lost 7 bases, and 9 bases lay in between. CDR3 nucleotide sequence: TGTGCCAGTAGTATAGATCCTTCCCTTGGCTACACCTTC. It is translated as CASSIDPSLGYTF.

This clone has more than one count but fewer than ten. The gene calls are TRBV2 and TRBJ2-1, with TRBD2 matching over 10 bases. The V and J ends lost 10 bases and 7 bases, in that order; junction bases with no gene match: 7. This CDR3 comprises 13 residues. Germline V gene lookup returns CDR1 SNHLY and CDR2 FYNNEI. As DNA, the CDR3 is TGTGCCAATAGCGGGGGGCCGTCGAATGAGCAGTTCTTC. This sequence encodes CANSGGPSNEQFF.

This clone occurred a few times. The genes are TRBV12-3 or TRBV12-4 and TRBJ1-5; D is undetermined. CDR3 length: 12 amino acids. The V end was cut by 6 bases, the J end by 5 bases, with 8 bases between. In nucleotides, the CDR3 is TGTGCCAGCAGATACAGACATCAGCCCCAGCATTTT. It codes for CASRYRHQPQHF.

The gene calls are TRBV27 and TRBJ1-2; D might be TRBD1 (5 bases). The CDR3 totals 14 residues. Looked up from germline, CDR1 is MNHEY and CDR2 is SMNVEV (reference sequence). The V and J ends lost 5 bases and 8 bases respectively, with 18 bases between them. CDR3: CASSPHATVSGYTF. CDR3 bases: TGTGCCAGCAGTCCACACGCGACAGTCTCAGGCTACACCTTC.

The chain is built from TRBV5-1 and TRBJ2-7, with D perhaps matching TRBD1 (8 bases). The CDR3 is 15 residues long. CDR1 SGHRS and CDR2 YFSETQ come from the germline V gene. The germline V and J ends were trimmed by 4 bases and 6 bases, with 20 bases remaining between them. The CDR3 sequence: CASSPTGGGFSEQYF. In nucleotides, the CDR3 is TGCGCCAGCAGCCCCACAGGGGGGGGTTTCTCCGAGCAGTACTTC.

This chain links TRBV5-6 with TRBJ2-4, with D perhaps matching TRBD2 (5 bases). V lost 1 base, J lost 3 bases, and 20 bases lay in between. CDR1 and CDR2 from the germline V gene are SGHDT and YYEEEE. The CDR3 has 18 residues. For the CDR3, the DNA is TGTGCCAGCAGCTTGATGTGGTTGAGGGAAAAGGGCAAAAACATTCAGTACTTC. It translates to CASSLMWLREKGKNIQYF.

V gene TRBV18 combines with J gene TRBJ1-5; 8 positions agree with TRBD1. This CDR3 has 15 amino acids. Trimming cost V 0 bases and J 3 bases; bases outside gene matches: 1. Germline CDR1 is KGHSH and CDR2 is LQKENI. The CDR3 region is CASSPPGQDNQPQHF. CDR3 DNA: TGTGCCAGCTCACCACCGGGACAGGACAATCAGCCCCAGCATTTT.

The chain recombines TRBV28 with TRBJ1-1, with TRBD1 matching over 8 bases. The length of the CDR3 is 15 residues. Trimming took 4 bases from V and 1 from J; bases not matched to a gene: 5. Germline V CDR1 and CDR2: MDHEN, SYDVKM. CDR3 coding DNA: TGTGCCAGCAGTTCGGGACAGGAGGGGAACACTGAAGCTTTCTTT. This encodes CASSSGQEGNTEAFF.

This clone has a single count. The chain couples TRBV6-5 to TRBJ1-2; D unresolved. V lost 6 bases to trimming and J lost 7 bases, with 15 bases between them. There are 13 residues in the CDR3. CDR1 and CDR2 (germline): MNHEY, SVGAGI. The CDR3 DNA reads TGTGCCAGCAGCCCAACGAATTCGGCTGGCTACACCTTC. Its protein is CASSPTNSAGYTF.

This clone was recorded many times. The chain links TRBV7-9 to TRBJ1-3; 9 positions match TRBD1. This CDR3 is built from 16 residues. Germline lookup yields CDR1 SEHNR and CDR2 FQNEAQ (reference sequence). V trimming: 4 bases; J trimming: 2 bases; junction bases outside the gene matches: 6. This chain's CDR3 is CASSSWTGDPGNTIYF. In nucleotides, the CDR3 is TGTGCCAGCAGCTCCTGGACAGGGGACCCTGGAAACACCATATATTTT.

This chain joins TRBV7-8 and TRBJ1-3, with 8 bases matching TRBD1. The CDR3 runs 16 residues. CDR1 and CDR2 (germline): SGHVS, FQNEAQ. Trimming at V came to 2 bases and at J to 2 bases, leaving 5 bases not matched to a gene. Here the CDR3 DNA reads TGTGCCAGCAGCTTACAAACAGGGGGAACTGGAAACACCATATATTTT. Amino acids: CASSLQTGGTGNTIYF.